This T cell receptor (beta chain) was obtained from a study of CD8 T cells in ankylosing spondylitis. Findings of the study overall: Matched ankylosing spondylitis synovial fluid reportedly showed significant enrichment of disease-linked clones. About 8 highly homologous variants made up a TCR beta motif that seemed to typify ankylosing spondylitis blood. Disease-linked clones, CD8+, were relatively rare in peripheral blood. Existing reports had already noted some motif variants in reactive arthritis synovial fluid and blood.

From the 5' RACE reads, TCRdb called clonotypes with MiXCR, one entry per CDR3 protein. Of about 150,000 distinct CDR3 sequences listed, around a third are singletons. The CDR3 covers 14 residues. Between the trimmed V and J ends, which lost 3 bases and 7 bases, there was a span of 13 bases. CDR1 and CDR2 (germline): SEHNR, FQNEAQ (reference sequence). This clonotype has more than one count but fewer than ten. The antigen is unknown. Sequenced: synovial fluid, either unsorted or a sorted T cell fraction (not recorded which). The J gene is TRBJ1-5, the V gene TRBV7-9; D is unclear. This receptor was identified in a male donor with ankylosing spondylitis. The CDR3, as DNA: TGTGCCAGCAGCTTCCCCCATGGCAGGCAGCCCCAGCATTTT. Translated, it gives CASSFPHGRQPQHF.